The 21 T cell receptor beta chains given below trace back to one sample, sequenced in a study of metastatic and nonmetastatic thyroid tumors. Among the patients, none had received any treatment before thyroid surgery. TCRdb reprocessed the PCR reads using MiXCR. The sample has about 41,000 clones, around 28% seen once. The specimen sequenced was blood. The receptors here all came from a male donor with papillary thyroid cancer or a benign thyroid nodule (not recorded which). Some clones in this sample may be carry-over from other donors' samples.

V gene TRBV20-1 combines with J gene TRBJ2-7; a possible D gene is TRBD2 (5 bases). Germline V CDR1 and CDR2: DFQATT, SNEGSKA (reference sequence). V lost 6 bases, J lost 6 bases, and 21 bases lay in between. The length of the CDR3 is 14 residues. CDR3: CSAPAGVRGLEQYF. DNA of the CDR3: TGCAGTGCCCCGGCCGGAGTTCGGGGTCTCGAGCAGTACTTC.

This clone appeared many times. The chain joins TRBV6-5 to TRBJ1-2; 11 positions match TRBD1. The CDR3 spans 18 residues. Per germline, CDR1 MNHEY and CDR2 SVGAGI. V was clipped by 1 base and J by 1 base; unmatched bases: 8. The CDR3 loop reads CASSYYLWGQGVNYGYTF. The CDR3 DNA is TGTGCCAGCAGTTACTACCTGTGGGGACAGGGGGTTAACTATGGCTACACCTTC.

In its sample, this clone was seen many times. The genes are TRBV24-1 and TRBJ2-3, with D tentatively TRBD2 (7 bases). V was clipped by 9 bases and J by 2 bases, with 17 bases between them. Germline values: CDR1 KGHDR, CDR2 SFDVKD. The CDR3 is 15 residues long. CDR3 residues: CATGPGGPHTDTQYF. The DNA of the CDR3 is TGTGCCACCGGACCCGGGGGGCCTCACACAGATACGCAGTATTTT.

V usage is TRBV11-2 and J usage is TRBJ2-6, with TRBD2 matching 13 bases. In germline, CDR1 is SGHAT, CDR2 FQNNGV. V gave up 10 bases and J gave up 0 bases; unmatched junction bases: 6. This CDR3 is built from 17 residues. For the CDR3, the DNA is TGTGCCACAAGACTAGCGGGAGGAATCTCTGGGGCCAACGTCCTGACTTTC. It encodes CATRLAGGISGANVLTF.

In its sample, this clone was seen many times. The chain has TRBV6-6 and TRBJ1-1; no clear D. This CDR3 spans 13 amino acids. The V end lost 1 base, the J end lost 4 bases, and 7 bases lay between the germline ends. CDR1 and CDR2 (germline): MNHNY, SVGAGI (reference sequence). In DNA form, the CDR3 reads TGTGCCAGCAGTTACTTCCCGGTCACTGAAGCTTTCTTT. Residues: CASSYFPVTEAFF.

This clone was found a few times. This chain links TRBV6-1 with TRBJ2-7; tentative D call: TRBD2 (5 bases). The CDR3 totals 14 residues. V was cut by 7 bases and J by 2 bases, with 15 bases left in between. Germline lookup yields CDR1 MNHNS and CDR2 SASEGT. The DNA of the CDR3 is TGTGCCAGCAAAAGGACCGAGACTACCTACGAGCAGTACTTC. This sequence encodes CASKRTETTYEQYF.

The CDR3 loop is CASSLERRGLGYEQYF. DNA for the CDR3: TGTGCCAGCAGCTTAGAACGCAGGGGGCTGGGGTACGAGCAGTACTTC. The chain has TRBV11-2 and TRBJ2-7; 8 bases agree with TRBD1. Germline values: CDR1 SGHAT, CDR2 FQNNGV. The V segment lost 0 bases and the J segment 4 bases; nucleotides outside the gene matches: 8. This CDR3 region has 16 residues.

This clone has just a few counts. The rearrangement uses TRBV6-1 and TRBJ1-2, with D perhaps TRBD1 (6 bases). Germline V gives CDR1 MNHNS, CDR2 SASEGT. The CDR3 loop spans 14 amino acids. Trimming stripped 6 bases from V and 5 bases from J, with 16 bases between. This CDR3 is CASSSGGARYGYTF. CDR3 DNA: TGTGCCAGCAGCTCGGGGGGGGCGCGGTATGGCTACACCTTC.

The V and J genes are TRBV11-2 and TRBJ2-1; D possibly corresponds to TRBD2 (5 bases). The germline V and J ends were trimmed by 4 bases and 8 bases, with 18 bases remaining between them. CDR3 length: 15 residues. Germline loops: CDR1 SGHAT, CDR2 FQNNGV. The CDR3 reads CASSSLDSCWHEQFF. CDR3 sequence (DNA): TGTGCCAGCAGCTCACTGGACTCCTGTTGGCATGAGCAGTTCTTC.

This clone was picked up many times. The V and J genes are TRBV2 and TRBJ1-5; D is unresolved. V was trimmed by 5 bases and J by 3 bases, leaving 11 bases between them. Looked up from germline, CDR1 is SNHLY and CDR2 is FYNNEI. The CDR3 spans 14 residues. The CDR3 DNA reads TGTGCCAGCAGTTCTTATGGAGACAATCAGCCCCAGCATTTT. This sequence encodes CASSSYGDNQPQHF.

By sample fraction, this clone is medium-sized. The chain combines TRBV2 with TRBJ2-1; 7 nucleotides line up with TRBD2. V shed 3 bases, J shed 6 bases, and the junction held 8 bases outside the gene matches. This CDR3 contains 15 residues. Germline V gene lookup returns CDR1 SNHLY and CDR2 FYNNEI. The CDR3 coding sequence is TGTGCCAGCAGTGATCGGGGGAGGGGCGGCAATGAGCAGTTCTTC. Translation gives CASSDRGRGGNEQFF.

This chain links TRBV27 with TRBJ2-3; 7 positions match TRBD2. The CDR3 extends over 16 amino acids. Unmatched junction bases numbered 12, after V lost 4 bases and J lost 5 bases. CDR1 MNHEY and CDR2 SMNVEV come from the germline V gene (reference sequence). CDR3 protein: CASSSSSGASGDTQYF. CDR3 coding DNA: TGTGCCAGCAGTTCATCTAGCGGTGCATCGGGAGATACGCAGTATTTT.

This clone appeared many times. V and J are TRBV10-1 and TRBJ2-5, with 7 bases matching TRBD2. Germline V gene sequence: CDR1 WNHNN, CDR2 SYGVQD (reference sequence). This CDR3 has 15 residues. Losses at the gene ends were 6 bases for V and 2 bases for J; bases not matched to a gene: 9. CDR3 sequence: CASSEEAGRQETQYF. The CDR3 DNA sequence: TGCGCCAGCAGCGAGGAAGCGGGACGACAAGAGACCCAGTACTTC.

Notes on this clone: A clone one base away is much larger, so this may be a read error. The same CDR3 is also encoded by other DNA sequences in this sample. The chain links TRBV29-1 to TRBJ2-3; D is unclear. CDR3 length: 12 amino acids. Germline V gene sequence: CDR1 SQVTM, CDR2 ANQGSEA. The CDR3 region has the DNA TGCAGCGAGGAACTACATGGCGATACACAGTATTTT. Its translation is CSEELHGDTQYF.

Concerning this clone: The junction departs from germline at one end; a sequencing error may be responsible. CDR3 DNA sequence: TGCGCCAACAAAGGAGGGGGATGGAACACTGAAGCTTTCTTT. It codes for CANKGGGWNTEAFF. J is TRBJ1-1 and V is TRBV3-1; D is perhaps TRBD1 (6 bases). There are 14 residues in the CDR3. CDR1 and CDR2 from the germline V gene are LGHDT and YNNKEL (reference sequence).

The CDR3 coding sequence is TGTGCCAGCAGTTATAGCGAGACTAACCACGAGCAGTACTTC. As protein: CASSYSETNHEQYF. The rearrangement joins TRBV6-5 to TRBJ2-7, with D possibly matching TRBD2 (5 bases). The CDR3 length is 14 residues. CDR1 and CDR2 (germline): MNHEY, SVGAGI. The ends were cut back, 3 bases at V and 5 bases at J, with 14 bases in the middle.

The chain joins TRBV24-1 to TRBJ1-1, with a tentative D call TRBD1 (5 bases). From germline, CDR1 is KGHDR and CDR2 SFDVKD. CDR3 size: 13 residues. Trimming stripped 2 bases from V and 10 bases from J, with 13 bases between. The CDR3, as DNA: TGTGCCACCAGTGATTCCACGACAGTGGGAGCTTTCTTT. The encoded protein is CATSDSTTVGAFF.

This clone was recorded at least ten times. The chain is built from TRBV12-3 or TRBV12-4 and TRBJ1-3; D unresolved. V lost 2 bases and J lost 6, with 5 bases in between. The CDR3 length is 12 residues. The CDR3 DNA reads as TGTGCCAGCAGTTTAAGCGAAAACACCATATATTTT. Encoded protein: CASSLSENTIYF.

This clone has at least ten counts. The J gene is TRBJ2-1, the V gene TRBV7-2; D is undetermined. V was pared by 0 bases and J by 8 bases, with 11 bases between. The CDR3 has 14 residues. The germline V gene encodes CDR1 SGHTA and CDR2 FQGNSA. CDR3 in amino acids: CASSLAGWLDEQFF. The CDR3 nucleotides are TGTGCCAGCAGCTTAGCGGGGTGGCTAGATGAGCAGTTCTTC.

The gene calls are TRBV2 and TRBJ1-5, with D possibly matching TRBD1 (6 bases). Germline V gene lookup returns CDR1 SNHLY and CDR2 FYNNEI. This CDR3 is built from 15 residues. V was clipped by 4 bases and J by 7 bases, with 17 bases between them. CDR3 sequence: CASSVPTGLRQPQHF. As DNA, the CDR3 is TGTGCCAGCAGTGTACCCACAGGGTTGCGACAGCCCCAGCATTTT.

The chain carries TRBV30 and TRBJ1-5, with D uncertain. The V end was cut by 0 bases, the J end by 6 bases, with 15 bases between. This CDR3 region has 15 residues. The germline V gene has CDR1 GTSNPN and CDR2 SVGIG (reference sequence). For the CDR3, the DNA is TGTGCCTGGAGTGTGGGCGTCGGGGAAGGTCAGCCCCAGCATTTT. Translating gives CAWSVGVGEGQPQHF.